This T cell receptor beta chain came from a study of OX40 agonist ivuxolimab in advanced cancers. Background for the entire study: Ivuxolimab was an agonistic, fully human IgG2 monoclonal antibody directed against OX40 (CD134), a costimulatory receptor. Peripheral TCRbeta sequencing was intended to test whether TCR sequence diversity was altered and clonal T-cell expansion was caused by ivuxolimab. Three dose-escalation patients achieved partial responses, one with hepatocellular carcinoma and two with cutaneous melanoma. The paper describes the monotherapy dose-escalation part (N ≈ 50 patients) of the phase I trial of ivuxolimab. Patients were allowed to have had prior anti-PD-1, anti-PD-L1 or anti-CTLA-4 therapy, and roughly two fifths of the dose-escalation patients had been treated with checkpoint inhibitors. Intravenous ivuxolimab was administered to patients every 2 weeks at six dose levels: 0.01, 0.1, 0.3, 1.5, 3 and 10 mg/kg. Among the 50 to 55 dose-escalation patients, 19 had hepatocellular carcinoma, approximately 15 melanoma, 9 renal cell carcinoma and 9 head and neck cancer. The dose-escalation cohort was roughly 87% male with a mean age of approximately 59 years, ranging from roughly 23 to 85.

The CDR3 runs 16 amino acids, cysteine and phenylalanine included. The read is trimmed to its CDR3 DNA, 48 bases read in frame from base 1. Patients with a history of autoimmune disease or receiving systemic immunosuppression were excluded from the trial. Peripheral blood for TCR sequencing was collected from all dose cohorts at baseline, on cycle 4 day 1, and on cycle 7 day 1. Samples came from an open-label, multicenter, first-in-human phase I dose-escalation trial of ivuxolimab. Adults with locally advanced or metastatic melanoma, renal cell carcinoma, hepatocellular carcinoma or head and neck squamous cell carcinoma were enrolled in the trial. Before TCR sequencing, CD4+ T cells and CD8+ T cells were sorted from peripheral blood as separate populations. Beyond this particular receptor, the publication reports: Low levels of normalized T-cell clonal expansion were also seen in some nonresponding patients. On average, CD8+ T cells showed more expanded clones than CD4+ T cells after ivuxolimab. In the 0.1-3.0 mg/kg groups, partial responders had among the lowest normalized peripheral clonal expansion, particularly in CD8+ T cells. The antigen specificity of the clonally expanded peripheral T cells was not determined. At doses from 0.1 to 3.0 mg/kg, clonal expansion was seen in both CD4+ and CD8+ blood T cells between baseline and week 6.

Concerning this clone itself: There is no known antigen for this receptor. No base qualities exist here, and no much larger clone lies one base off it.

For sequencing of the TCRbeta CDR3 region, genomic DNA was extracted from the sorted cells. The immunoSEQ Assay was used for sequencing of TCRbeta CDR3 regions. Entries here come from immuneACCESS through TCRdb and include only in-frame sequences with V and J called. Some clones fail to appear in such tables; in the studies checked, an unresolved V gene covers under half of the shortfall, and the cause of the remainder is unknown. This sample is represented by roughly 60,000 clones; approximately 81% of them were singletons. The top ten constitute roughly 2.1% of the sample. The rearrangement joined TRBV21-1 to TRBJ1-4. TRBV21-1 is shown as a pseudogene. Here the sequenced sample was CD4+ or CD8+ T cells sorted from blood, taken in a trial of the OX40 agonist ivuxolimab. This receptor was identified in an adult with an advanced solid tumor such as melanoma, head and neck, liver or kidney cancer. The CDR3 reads CASSKEAGTTNEKLFF. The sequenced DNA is TGTGCCAGCAGCAAAGAGGCAGGGACCACTAATGAAAAACTGTTTTTT.